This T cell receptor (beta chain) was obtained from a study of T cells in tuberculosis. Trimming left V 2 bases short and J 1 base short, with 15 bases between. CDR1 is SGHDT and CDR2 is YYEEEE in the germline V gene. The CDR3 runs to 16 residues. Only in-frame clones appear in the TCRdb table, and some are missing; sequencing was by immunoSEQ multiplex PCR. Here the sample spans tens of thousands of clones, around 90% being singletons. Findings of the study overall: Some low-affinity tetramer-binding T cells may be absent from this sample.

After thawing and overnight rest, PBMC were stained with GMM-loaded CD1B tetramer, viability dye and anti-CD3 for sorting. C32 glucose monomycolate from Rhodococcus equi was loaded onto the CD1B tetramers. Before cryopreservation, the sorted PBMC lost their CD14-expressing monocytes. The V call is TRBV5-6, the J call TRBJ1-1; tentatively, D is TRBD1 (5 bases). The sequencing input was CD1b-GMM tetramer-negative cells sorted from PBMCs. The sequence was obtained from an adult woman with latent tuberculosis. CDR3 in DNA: TGTGCCAGCAGCTTTGCTGCGCAAGGGGCGAACACTGAAGCTTTCTTT. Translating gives CASSFAAQGANTEAFF.